The following is a T cell receptor (beta chain) sequence with its context. No cognate antigen has been identified for it. One base away there is no much larger clone; base qualities are not given. Libraries were built with the immunoSEQ multiplex PCR assay. For the multiplex PCR, a mixture combining 60 forward primers for TCR Vbeta segments and 13 reverse primers for TCR Jbeta segments was used. Amplification of the CDR3 region of rearranged TCR beta genes was performed with a multiplex PCR assay on genomic DNA. The Illumina HiSeq System was used to sequence the amplified TCR beta libraries as 87-base-pair reads. The authors processed their data as follows. A later analysis counted approximately 74 million unique TCR beta chains across the 650 to 800 repertoires, and roughly 11 million of these chains were shared by at least two donors. A nearest-neighbor algorithm error-corrected the raw reads and collapsed the reads into unique sequences, merging closely related sequences to remove PCR and sequencing errors. To assign V, D and J gene segments, CDR3 sequences were aligned to IMGT reference sequences. Each retained sequence needed at least a six-nucleotide match to both a V gene segment and a J gene segment. Rearrangements were classified as productive when the CDR3 lacked stop codons and remained in frame with V and J, and all other rearrangements were classified as non-productive. CDR3 was defined by IMGT convention, running from the second conserved V-encoded cysteine to the conserved J-encoded phenylalanine. In an earlier analysis of around 540 of the donors, sequences lacking an unambiguous match to a single V gene segment were excluded. An earlier analysis of about 590 of the donors classified V segments as functional when productive rearrangements were above 56.7% and as segregating when the standard deviation between donors was above 5%. To diagnose cytomegalovirus status from the catalog of TCR beta chain sequences, a statistical classification framework was built. V and J gene assignment, in a later analysis, came from comparing TCR nucleotide sequences with IMGT/GENE-DB human TR gene sequences. The TCRdist pipeline was used in a later analysis to assign CDR3 sequences and most-parsimonious VDJ recombination scenarios. In a later analysis, every TCR beta chain was defined by the combination of its CDR3 amino acid sequence and its V-gene family, and reads without a unique V-gene family were dropped. In a later analysis, 500 to 700 highly shared, low-generation-probability nucleotide sequences were removed to address suspected cross-contamination and a sequencing artifact. In a later analysis, a clonal expansion index for each public chain was calculated from normalized within-repertoire ranks of inferred template counts. In a later analysis, generation probabilities were computed using a VDJ recombination model fitted to out-of-frame rearrangements, and the results were checked against IGoR. A later analysis scored TCR-TCR, TCR-HLA and TCR-CMV co-occurrence with hypergeometric tests, applying a repertoire-size bias correction to TCR pairs. In a later analysis, false discovery rates were estimated by permuting HLA or CMV assignments 20 times. In a later analysis, co-occurring TCRs were grouped using DBSCAN, with TCRdist sequence similarity added in when clustering inside HLA-allele-positive subsets. Repertoires with fewer than 30,000 or more than 120,000 public chains were left out of co-occurrence clustering, as were about five repertoires with anomalous nucleotide sharing. Imported from immuneACCESS, the table was reduced by TCRdb to in-frame sequences with V and J called. These copies leave out some clones; in studies compared against another copy, an unresolved V gene accounts for under half, and the cause of the remainder is not known. From that table come the V and J calls and clone size; the DNA was used to work out D and trimming. This sample holds 100,000 to 150,000 clones; about 74% were observed only once. The top ten clones comprise 3.4% of the sample.

The data were taken from a study of cytomegalovirus exposure and HLA in healthy donors (dated by TCRdb to about 2017). As for the study more broadly: In an earlier analysis of under 600 of the donors, approximately 300 Gb of sequence data and some 120 million unique TCR beta sequences from approximately 180 million T cells were reported. In a later analysis, previously published TCR beta repertoires from about 670 donors were re-analyzed and high-resolution HLA genotyping was added so that TCR occurrence patterns could be studied. Genome-wide SNP genotypes for about three fifths of the roughly 700 donors were used in a later genetic analysis, which treated that subset as a discovery cohort. The T cell repertoires of 550 to 850 subjects were profiled by immunosequencing and related to cytomegalovirus serostatus. Along with the approximately 700-subject first cohort, a separate validation cohort of over a hundred different subjects was used. The study combined high-throughput TCR immunosequencing, statistical association of individual TCRs with disease status, and machine learning to predict cytomegalovirus infection status. Approximately 310 gigabases of sequencing data and roughly 90 million unique TCR sequences were included in an early release covering roughly 600 HLA-typed donors. An earlier analysis of fewer than 750 of the donors used high-throughput TCR beta sequencing to judge whether each TCR beta V gene segment behaved as functional or pseudogenic. Every discovery cohort repertoire had been produced on one sequencing platform. The study aimed to test whether cataloging public T cell receptors could reveal signatures of past pathogen exposure. Donor age, sex, ethnicity and CMV serostatus were compiled together with the repertoire data. Several DR-DQ haplotypes were handled as single units for association and clustering because linkage in the cohort was strong. The number of donors typed differed by locus, with 629-630 for A, B, C, DRB1 and DQB1, around 500 for DQA1, under 610 for DPA1, and some 440 for DPB1. Among some 400 genotyped donors of the cohort, an average of approximately 240,000 unique TCR beta nucleotide sequences were sequenced per donor, approximately 20% of them non-productive. Both class I and class II loci were covered by HLA typing, at four-digit resolution. In the later analysis, no new phenotypic data were used to find candidate immune exposures; instead, reliance was placed on TCR beta sequences and their occurrence across donors. Among the roughly 430 genotyped donors, more than 70% belonged to the genetic ancestry cluster associated with self-reported Caucasian donors.

The cohort consisted of fewer than 700 healthy bone marrow donors. All cohort members were sampled while nominally healthy, although unrecorded immune exposures were likely present. The donor was CMV seronegative and was included in the group of a few hundred seronegative cohort members. Every donor gave a peripheral blood sample, and the peripheral blood mononuclear cells from that sample were used for TCR beta sequencing. Genomic DNA extraction from the blood cell samples was performed with the Qiagen DNeasy Blood Extraction Kit. The junction shows trimming of 3 bases on V and 0 bases on J, and the gene matches do not reach 3 bases of it. Spanning cysteine to phenylalanine, the CDR3 consists of 15 amino acids. Only CDR3 DNA is held: 45 bases, read in frame from base 1. From a lookup of the germline V gene, CDR1 and CDR2 are SGHTA and FQGNSA. Results the study describes overall, beyond this receptor: Some IMGT-functional V segments, including TRBV6-2 and TRBV6-3, could not be told apart with the 87-base-pair reads, so those segments were excluded. Compared with the roughly 700-donor mean, donors in an Asian-associated ancestry cluster had fewer N-insertions in productive TCRs, according to a later genetic analysis. The only immune exposure information available for the cohort was CMV serostatus. In this cohort, only TCR beta chains were sequenced, and detectable features were limited by the absence of alpha or paired-chain data. The classifier was reported to diagnose cytomegalovirus status with high specificity and sensitivity in both the original cohort and the validation cohort. A further reported finding was that TCR beta sequences accurately predicted the HLA-A and HLA-B alleles for most subjects in the first cohort. In a later analysis, most CMV-associated TCR beta chains were found to appear HLA-restricted, with HLA associations seemingly driven largely by CMV exposure. Roughly uniform sequencing depth across donors was assumed in presence/absence analyses, although this assumption may not hold. According to a later analysis, parvovirus B19, influenza, CMV and Epstein-Barr virus appeared linked to several top co-occurrence clusters. In the study, some 160 TCR beta chains were listed as associated with cytomegalovirus. A later analysis found that TCR association rates varied across HLA loci, with DRB1 alleles showing the most associated TCRs and HLA-C alleles the fewest. Compared with equally common non-associated chains, HLA-associated TCR beta chains in a later analysis were more clonally expanded and had lower generation probabilities. In a later analysis, over 15,000 TCR beta sequences were associated with specific HLA alleles at a false discovery rate of 0.05. Most TCR sequences were seen in very few donors, while some public TCRs were found in many individuals. An earlier analysis of roughly 570 of the donors showed that most TCR beta V segments appeared in productive rearrangements either about 87% or about 30% of the time, which broadly matched IMGT annotations. A later genetic analysis associated a missense DCLRE1C variant with V-gene and J-gene trimming of TCR beta chains, and an independent cohort replicated the association. Linkage disequilibrium might explain the correlated functional status among segregating V segments, but an unknown experimental factor could not be excluded. The earlier analysis of about 600 of the donors excluded fewer than 20 rarely observed V segments, including chromosome 9 orphons, because counts were too low. The sequencing pipeline was judged likely to have produced a cluster of highly shared sequence variants as a technical artifact. Three of the identified cytomegalovirus-associated TCR beta chains were confirmed in vitro to be specific for cytomegalovirus antigens. Because HLA typing was unavailable for some donors at each locus, only the typed subset was used in association tests. The authors suggested that the approach could potentially be extended to other disease states and immunological phenotypes. Assigning TCR associations to individual alleles was difficult when HLA alleles, especially DR and DQ, strongly co-occurred.

This clonotype originated in a man between 25 and 39 years old in good health and CMV-seronegative. The V gene is TRBV7-2 and the J gene is TRBJ2-7, and 9 junction bases match TRBD2. Sequencing was carried out using PBMCs. The nucleotide sequence reads TGTGCCAGCAGCTTGGGACTAGCCTACTCCTACGAGCAGTACTTC. This translates into CASSLGLAYSYEQYF. Extended through the reference TRBV7-2 and TRBJ2-7 proteins, this CDR3 yields the full variable domain: GAGVSQSPSNKVTEKGKDVELRCDPISGHTALYWYRQSLGQGLEFLIYFQGNSAPDKSGLPSDRFSAERTGGSVSTLTIQRTQQEDSAVYLCASSLGLAYSYEQYFGPGTRLTVT.